The rows below give T cell receptor beta chains drawn from one sample of a study of vaccination and CD4 T cells after COVID-19. The antigens of these receptors remain unknown. TCRdb used MiXCR to reprocess the PCR reads, holding one entry per CDR3 protein. The data contain under 7,500 distinct CDR3 sequences, around 33% of them singletons. Sequenced sample: CD4+ T cells from blood, cultured in vitro. The receptor set was obtained from a human donor in good health. CDR3s include the opening cysteine and the closing phenylalanine or tryptophan. D genes are given only for firm matches. Size is omitted from some rows. Given values are once, few, many or a class for expanded clones.

v_gene: TRBV28; abundance: NA; d_gene: NA; j_gene: TRBJ1-2; CDR3aa: CASSLLSGSRKGYTF; CDR3nt: TGTGCCAGCAGTTTATTATCCGGTAGTCGGAAAGGCTACACCTTC
v_gene: TRBV19; abundance: NA; d_gene: NA; j_gene: TRBJ1-5; CDR3aa: CASTSGHPFLPQHF; CDR3nt: TGTGCCAGTACCTCGGGACACCCGTTTTTGCCCCAGCATTTT
v_gene: TRBV20-1; abundance: few; d_gene: NA; j_gene: TRBJ1-1; CDR3aa: CSSFQLNTEAFF; CDR3nt: TGCAGTTCCTTCCAGCTAAACACTGAAGCTTTCTTT
v_gene: TRBV5-8; abundance: NA; d_gene: NA; j_gene: TRBJ2-7; CDR3aa: CASSLGYNTGSYEQYF; CDR3nt: TGTGCCAGCAGCTTGGGGTACAATACGGGCTCCTACGAGCAGTACTTC
v_gene: TRBV5-3; abundance: few; d_gene: NA; j_gene: TRBJ2-1; CDR3aa: CASSPETLAPYNEQFF; CDR3nt: TGTGCCAGCAGCCCAGAGACGCTTGCACCCTACAATGAGCAGTTCTTC
v_gene: TRBV6-2/TRBV6-3; abundance: few; d_gene: NA; j_gene: TRBJ2-7; CDR3aa: CASSSPSRLSSYEQYF; CDR3nt: TGTGCCAGCAGTTCCCCTTCCAGGTTAAGCTCCTACGAGCAGTACTTC
v_gene: TRBV6-5; abundance: NA; d_gene: TRBD1; j_gene: TRBJ2-7; CDR3aa: CASSYSGTAYEQYF; CDR3nt: TGTGCCAGCAGTTACTCCGGGACAGCATACGAGCAGTACTTC
v_gene: TRBV15; abundance: medium-sized; d_gene: TRBD1; j_gene: TRBJ1-5; CDR3aa: CATSRDKGGGQPQHF; CDR3nt: TGTGCCACCAGCAGAGATAAAGGGGGCGGTCAGCCCCAGCATTTT
v_gene: TRBV6-1; abundance: NA; d_gene: NA; j_gene: TRBJ1-2; CDR3aa: CASSEGDKLYGYTF; CDR3nt: TGTGCCAGCAGTGAAGGGGACAAGCTATATGGCTACACCTTC
v_gene: TRBV5-5; abundance: NA; d_gene: TRBD1; j_gene: TRBJ2-5; CDR3aa: CASSFGQGKETQYF; CDR3nt: TGTGCCAGCAGCTTCGGACAGGGGAAAGAGACCCAGTACTTC
v_gene: TRBV9; abundance: NA; d_gene: NA; j_gene: TRBJ2-6; CDR3aa: CASSSSSGANVLTF; CDR3nt: TGTGCCAGCAGCTCAAGCTCTGGGGCCAACGTCCTGACTTTC
v_gene: TRBV7-3; abundance: NA; d_gene: TRBD2; j_gene: TRBJ2-2; CDR3aa: CASSLRDFGAGGSGKELFF; CDR3nt: TGTGCCAGCAGCTTAAGAGACTTTGGAGCGGGAGGGAGCGGAAAGGAGCTGTTTTTT
v_gene: TRBV19; abundance: few; d_gene: NA; j_gene: TRBJ2-3; CDR3aa: CASIGAGTDTQYF; CDR3nt: TGTGCCAGTATAGGGGCAGGTACAGATACGCAGTATTTT
v_gene: TRBV7-9; abundance: few; d_gene: TRBD1; j_gene: TRBJ1-1; CDR3aa: CASSIGDRGRGTEAFF; CDR3nt: TGTGCCAGCAGTATTGGGGACAGGGGGAGGGGCACTGAAGCTTTCTTT
v_gene: TRBV20-1; abundance: NA; d_gene: NA; j_gene: TRBJ2-6; CDR3aa: CSARIGYSGANVLTF; CDR3nt: TGCAGTGCTAGAATAGGGTACTCTGGGGCCAACGTCCTGACTTTC
v_gene: TRBV10-3; abundance: few; d_gene: NA; j_gene: TRBJ2-7; CDR3aa: CAISAPGNYEQYF; CDR3nt: TGTGCCATCAGTGCCCCGGGGAACTACGAGCAGTACTTC
v_gene: TRBV7-2; abundance: few; d_gene: NA; j_gene: TRBJ1-2; CDR3aa: CASSLALQDRPYGYTF; CDR3nt: TGTGCCAGCAGCTTAGCGTTGCAGGACCGGCCTTATGGCTACACCTTC
v_gene: TRBV5-8; abundance: NA; d_gene: NA; j_gene: TRBJ2-7; CDR3aa: CASSLAGLSYEQYF; CDR3nt: TGTGCCAGCAGCTTGGCGGGCCTCTCCTACGAGCAGTACTTC
v_gene: TRBV6-2/TRBV6-3; abundance: few; d_gene: NA; j_gene: TRBJ2-5; CDR3aa: CASSLHSGVGPETQYF; CDR3nt: TGTGCCAGCAGCCTCCATAGCGGAGTTGGGCCAGAGACCCAGTACTTC
v_gene: TRBV5-4; abundance: NA; d_gene: NA; j_gene: TRBJ2-7; CDR3aa: CASSLLGLSGLFIYEQYF; CDR3nt: TGTGCCAGCAGCTTGCTGGGCCTTAGCGGCCTATTTATATACGAGCAGTACTTC
v_gene: TRBV29-1; abundance: NA; d_gene: TRBD1; j_gene: TRBJ1-1; CDR3aa: CSVSRGTNTEAFF; CDR3nt: TGCAGCGTTAGCAGGGGGACGAACACTGAAGCTTTCTTT
v_gene: TRBV6-2/TRBV6-3; abundance: few; d_gene: TRBD2; j_gene: TRBJ2-1; CDR3aa: CASTLETSGRRPTSSYNEQFF; CDR3nt: TGTGCCAGCACCTTGGAGACTAGCGGGAGAAGGCCTACTAGCTCCTACAATGAGCAGTTCTTC
v_gene: TRBV27; abundance: few; d_gene: TRBD1; j_gene: TRBJ1-5; CDR3aa: CASSRYPGTGMGHF; CDR3nt: TGTGCCAGCAGCCGATATCCCGGGACAGGTATGGGGCATTTT
v_gene: TRBV27; abundance: medium-sized; d_gene: NA; j_gene: TRBJ1-2; CDR3aa: CASSYRAGYGYTF; CDR3nt: TGTGCCAGCAGTTACAGGGCCGGGTATGGCTACACCTTC
v_gene: TRBV6-4; abundance: few; d_gene: NA; j_gene: TRBJ1-1; CDR3aa: CASRYDENTEAFF; CDR3nt: TGTGCCAGCAGATATGACGAGAACACTGAAGCTTTCTTT
v_gene: TRBV4-3; abundance: NA; d_gene: NA; j_gene: TRBJ2-2; CDR3aa: CASSPRATGGTGELFF; CDR3nt: TGCGCCAGCAGCCCCCGGGCTACTGGTGGTACCGGGGAGCTGTTTTTT
v_gene: TRBV7-2; abundance: NA; d_gene: NA; j_gene: TRBJ2-1; CDR3aa: CASSPYRDHNEQFF; CDR3nt: TGTGCCAGCAGCCCTTACAGGGACCACAATGAGCAGTTCTTC
v_gene: TRBV6-1; abundance: few; d_gene: TRBD2; j_gene: TRBJ2-7; CDR3aa: CASSGEREPYEQYF; CDR3nt: TGTGCCAGCAGTGGGGAGCGGGAGCCCTACGAGCAGTACTTC
v_gene: TRBV30; abundance: NA; d_gene: NA; j_gene: TRBJ2-2; CDR3aa: CAWSRETGELFF; CDR3nt: TGTGCCTGGAGTAGAGAGACCGGGGAGCTGTTTTTT
v_gene: TRBV5-6; abundance: NA; d_gene: TRBD2; j_gene: TRBJ2-1; CDR3aa: CASSLPSGSNEQFF; CDR3nt: TGTGCCAGCAGCTTGCCTAGCGGGAGTAATGAGCAGTTCTTC
v_gene: TRBV20-1; abundance: NA; d_gene: TRBD2; j_gene: TRBJ2-5; CDR3aa: CSASPGTSGETQYF; CDR3nt: TGCAGTGCTAGCCCCGGGACTAGTGGGGAGACCCAGTACTTC
v_gene: TRBV7-6; abundance: few; d_gene: TRBD2; j_gene: TRBJ2-3; CDR3aa: CASSSTSTSGSFTDTQYF; CDR3nt: TGTGCCAGCAGCTCGACGTCAACTAGCGGGAGTTTTACAGATACGCAGTATTTT
v_gene: TRBV28; abundance: NA; d_gene: NA; j_gene: TRBJ2-7; CDR3aa: CASSLVPPRYEQYF; CDR3nt: TGTGCCAGCAGTTTGGTCCCCCCTCGCTACGAGCAGTACTTC
v_gene: TRBV27; abundance: NA; d_gene: NA; j_gene: TRBJ2-7; CDR3aa: CASSKISSLGIWDQSYEQHF; CDR3nt: TGTGCCAGCAGCAAGATATCGAGCCTTGGAATTTGGGATCAATCCTACGAGCAGCACTTC
v_gene: TRBV19; abundance: NA; d_gene: NA; j_gene: TRBJ2-7; CDR3aa: CASSISVSYEQYF; CDR3nt: TGTGCCAGTAGTATATCCGTTTCTTACGAGCAGTACTTC